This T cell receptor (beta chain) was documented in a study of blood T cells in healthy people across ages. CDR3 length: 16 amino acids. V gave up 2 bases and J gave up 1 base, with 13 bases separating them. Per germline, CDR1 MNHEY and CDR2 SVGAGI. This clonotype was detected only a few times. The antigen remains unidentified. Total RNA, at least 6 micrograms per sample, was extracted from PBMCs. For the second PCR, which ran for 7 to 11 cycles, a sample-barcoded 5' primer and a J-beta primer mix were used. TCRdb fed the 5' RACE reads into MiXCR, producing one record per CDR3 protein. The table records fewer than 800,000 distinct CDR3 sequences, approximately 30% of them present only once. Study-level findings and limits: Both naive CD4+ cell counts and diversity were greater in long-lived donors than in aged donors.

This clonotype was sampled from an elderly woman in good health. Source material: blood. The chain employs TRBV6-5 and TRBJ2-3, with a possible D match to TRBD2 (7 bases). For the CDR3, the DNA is TGTGCCAGCAGTTACACCCGGGGGGCCGGCACAGATACGCAGTATTTT. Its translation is CASSYTRGAGTDTQYF.